This T cell receptor beta chain was identified during a study of cytomegalovirus exposure and HLA in healthy donors. Whole-study findings and limits: Listed as cytomegalovirus-associated were 150 or so TCR beta chains. Cytomegalovirus status was reportedly diagnosed by the classifier with high sensitivity and specificity.

The donors formed part of the approximately 120-subject validation cohort, distinct from the approximately 640-subject first cohort. Germline loops: CDR1 KGHSH, CDR2 LQKENI. Unmatched junction bases numbered 9, after V lost 6 bases and J lost 1 base. There are 17 residues in the CDR3. The protocol was immunoSEQ multiplex PCR, while the TCRdb copy is restricted to in-frame clones and leaves out a portion. Among 95,000 to 120,000 clones, approximately 85% were seen once, and the ten largest hold around 3%. As concerns this clone: What it recognizes is unknown.

This sequence was found in a young woman in good health and CMV-seronegative. The genes are TRBV18 and TRBJ1-6; 7 nucleotides align to TRBD1. Sequenced sample: PBMCs. CDR3 loop: CASSVTKQGSYNSPLHF. The CDR3 nucleotides are TGTGCCAGCTCGGTAACAAAACAGGGGTCCTATAATTCACCCCTCCACTTT.